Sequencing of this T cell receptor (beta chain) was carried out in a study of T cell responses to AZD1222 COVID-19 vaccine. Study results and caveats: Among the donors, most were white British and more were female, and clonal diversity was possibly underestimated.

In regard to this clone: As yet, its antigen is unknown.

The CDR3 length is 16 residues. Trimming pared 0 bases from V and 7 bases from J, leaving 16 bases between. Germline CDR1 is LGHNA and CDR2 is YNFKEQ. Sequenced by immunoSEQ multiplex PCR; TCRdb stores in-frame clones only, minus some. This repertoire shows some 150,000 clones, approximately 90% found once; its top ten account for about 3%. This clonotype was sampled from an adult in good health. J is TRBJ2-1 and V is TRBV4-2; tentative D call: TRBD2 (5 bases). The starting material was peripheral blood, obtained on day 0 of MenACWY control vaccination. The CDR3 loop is CASSQDVELAGNEQFF. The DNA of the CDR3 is TGTGCCAGCAGCCAAGATGTGGAGCTAGCTGGTAATGAGCAGTTCTTC.